The 13 T cell receptor beta chains presented below share a single source sample, sequenced in a study of T cell repertoires in cytomegalovirus infection. In TCRdb, the reads were re-called with MiXCR into one record per CDR3 protein. Of approximately 110,000 distinct CDR3 sequences in the sample, about 32% were seen once. Their target antigens are unknown. The starting material was CD8+ T cells from cultured PBMCs, obtained from culture after CMV antigen stimulation. These receptor sequences come from a human donor in good health (CMV status not recorded). Some clones in this sample may be carry-over from other donors' samples.

This clonotype was picked up a small number of times. The CDR3 loop is CASSDRGVSYEQYF. The CDR3 nucleotides are TGTGCCAGCAGCGACAGGGGAGTTAGTTACGAGCAGTACTTC. The chain employs TRBV6-6 and TRBJ2-7; 8 positions match TRBD1. Germline V gene data show CDR1 as MNHNY and CDR2 as SVGAGI (reference sequence). The CDR3 totals 14 residues. The trim removed 6 bases at V and 4 bases at J, leaving 8 bases unmatched.

This chain joins TRBV4-3 and TRBJ1-6; D is uncertain. The V end lost 1 base, the J end lost 3 bases, and 7 bases lay between the germline ends. The CDR3 runs 15 residues. The germline V gene encodes CDR1 LGHNA and CDR2 YSLEER. This CDR3 reads CASSQGSLYNSPLHF. CDR3 DNA sequence: TGCGCCAGCAGCCAAGGATCGCTCTATAATTCACCCCTCCACTTT.

Of note for this clonotype: Likely a read error: the CDR3 ends without its conserved phenylalanine or tryptophan. The chain recombines TRBV28 with TRBJ1-5, with D perhaps matching TRBD1 (5 bases). The CDR3 spans 17 residues. Germline values: CDR1 MDHEN, CDR2 SYDVKM. V was clipped by 4 bases and J by 0 bases, with 16 bases between them. In nucleotides, the CDR3 is TGTGCCAGCAGTTCCAGGGTCTTGATACATAGCAATCAGCCCCAGCATCTT. Its translation: CASSSRVLIHSNQPQHL.

V and J are TRBV7-8 and TRBJ1-2; 8 positions agree with TRBD1. This CDR3 is 17 amino acids long. The J segment lost 5 bases and the V segment lost 3 bases, leaving 14 bases of the junction unmatched. Germline V gene lookup returns CDR1 SGHVS and CDR2 FQNEAQ. CDR3 nucleotides: TGTGCCAGCAGCTTGCGTGGGACAGGCGAAAATTTTTATGGCTACACCTTC. This translates into CASSLRGTGENFYGYTF.

The chain combines TRBV2 with TRBJ2-5; a weak D match, TRBD1 (6 bases). Per the germline V gene, CDR1 is SNHLY and CDR2 is FYNNEI. The CDR3 loop spans 15 amino acids. V gave up 3 bases and J gave up 5 bases, with 16 bases separating them. The CDR3 nucleotides read TGTGCCAGCAGTGATCTCCCGGGACATTGGGAGACCCAGTACTTC. Its protein is CASSDLPGHWETQYF.

This chain joins TRBV4-1 and TRBJ1-3; 7 bases align to TRBD1. The CDR3 runs 19 residues. Per the germline V gene, CDR1 is MGHRA and CDR2 is YSYEKL. With V trimmed by 8 bases and J by 0 bases, 19 bases remained unmatched. CDR3 in amino acids: CASHPGTETKRSSGNTIYF. DNA of the CDR3: TGCGCCAGCCATCCCGGGACAGAGACAAAACGGAGCTCTGGAAACACCATATATTTT.

This clonotype was found a few times. The gene calls are TRBV12-3 or TRBV12-4 and TRBJ2-2; 7 positions agree with TRBD1. CDR3 length: 13 residues. With V trimmed by 6 bases and J by 8 bases, 6 bases remained unmatched. CDR3 DNA sequence: TGTGCCAGCAGCACCGGGACAGTGGGGGAGCTGTTTTTT. Translating gives CASSTGTVGELFF.

In DNA form, the CDR3 reads TGTGCCAGCAGCTTAGCAGGGGGCCATGGCTACACCTTC. Translating gives CASSLAGGHGYTF. The chain carries TRBV7-9 and TRBJ1-2; 7 positions match TRBD1. The CDR3 spans 13 residues. Germline assignment: CDR1 SEHNR and CDR2 FQNEAQ (reference sequence). The V gene end was trimmed by 0 bases and the J gene end by 6 bases; junction bases not matched to a gene: 1.

This rearrangement joins TRBV20-1 to TRBJ1-1; TRBD1 matches at 8 bases. The J segment lost 3 bases and the V segment lost 3 bases, leaving 6 bases of the junction unmatched. Germline V gene lookup returns CDR1 DFQATT and CDR2 SNEGSKA (reference sequence). The CDR3 spans 14 residues. The CDR3 region is CSARYGQGDTEAFF. CDR3 DNA: TGCAGTGCTAGGTACGGACAGGGCGACACTGAAGCTTTCTTT.

This clonotype was seen a handful of times. The chain is built from TRBV2 and TRBJ2-3; maybe TRBD1 (6 bases). V was pared by 4 bases and J by 4 bases, with 15 bases between. This CDR3 is 15 amino acids long. Looked up from germline, CDR1 is SNHLY and CDR2 is FYNNEI. CDR3 amino acids: CASSVSGVGADTQYF. In DNA, the CDR3 is TGTGCCAGCAGTGTCTCAGGGGTAGGAGCAGATACGCAGTATTTT.

The sample holds a few counts of this clonotype. This rearrangement joins TRBV6-5 to TRBJ1-2; D gene uncertain. Deletions cut 4 bases from V and 1 base from J, with 13 bases between. The germline V gene has CDR1 MNHEY and CDR2 SVGAGI. The CDR3 runs 15 residues. In DNA form, the CDR3 reads TGTGCCAGCAGTTTCGGTCGGGAGATTAACTATGGCTACACCTTC. Translating it yields CASSFGREINYGYTF.

This chain links TRBV7-2 with TRBJ2-7; D is unresolved. The CDR3 runs to 12 residues. Germline V CDR1 and CDR2: SGHTA, FQGNSA. The V gene lost 2 bases and the J gene lost 5 bases, with 7 bases spanning the gap. CDR3 in DNA: TGTGCCAGCAGCTTACAGACGGACGAGCAGTACTTC. Its translation: CASSLQTDEQYF.

The table lists this clonotype with a few counts. This chain links TRBV7-6 with TRBJ2-1, with 7 bases that match TRBD1. This CDR3 is 16 amino acids long. The V and J ends lost 4 bases and 7 bases, in that order; junction bases with no gene match: 13. Per germline, CDR1 SGHVS and CDR2 FNYEAQ. This chain's CDR3 is CASSSTFRDRKNEQFF. The CDR3 DNA is TGTGCCAGCAGCTCGACCTTCCGGGACAGAAAGAATGAGCAGTTCTTC.